A single sample gave rise to the 9 T cell receptor beta chains below, sequenced in a study of cytomegalovirus exposure and HLA in healthy donors. The PCR had 60 Vbeta and 13 Jbeta primers. TCRdb's table, derived via immunoSEQ multiplex PCR, lists solely in-frame clones and lacks some. The table has roughly 150,000 clones, under 70% seen once. The sequenced sample consisted of PBMCs. Source of these receptors: a woman aged 30 to 39 in good health and CMV-seropositive.

This clone was detected only a few times. The V gene is TRBV10-3, the J gene TRBJ1-1; D unresolved. The germline gives CDR1 ENHRY, CDR2 SYGVKD. The V and J ends lost 6 bases and 3 bases respectively, with 8 bases between them. The length of the CDR3 is 12 residues. The CDR3 sequence: CAIRRGYTEAFF. The CDR3 DNA reads TGTGCCATCAGGCGGGGTTACACTGAAGCTTTCTTT.

The chain employs TRBV5-1 and TRBJ2-7, with a possible D match to TRBD1 (5 bases). Germline V CDR1 and CDR2: SGHRS, YFSETQ. V lost 0 bases and J 2 bases, leaving 12 bases between the germline ends. This CDR3 spans 15 amino acids. The CDR3 DNA reads as TGCGCCAGCAGCTTGGCGGAGACAGTTGCCTACGAGCAGTACTTC. This sequence encodes CASSLAETVAYEQYF.

The rearrangement joins TRBV7-8 to TRBJ2-5; a possible D gene is TRBD1 (6 bases). V was pared by 2 bases and J by 1 base, with 8 bases between. The CDR3 loop spans 14 amino acids. Per the germline V gene, CDR1 is SGHVS and CDR2 is FQNEAQ. The CDR3 loop reads CASSLWTVQETQYF. The DNA of the CDR3 is TGTGCCAGCAGCTTATGGACAGTCCAAGAGACCCAGTACTTC.

This clone showed up just a few times. The chain employs TRBV5-1 and TRBJ2-7; TRBD2 is a possible D gene (7 bases). Germline V CDR1 and CDR2: SGHRS, YFSETQ. CDR3 length equals 14 residues. Between the trimmed V and J ends, which lost 6 bases and 7 bases, there was a span of 20 bases. Written as DNA, the CDR3 is TGCGCCAGCACCCAGGGAGGGGGACCGGGGGAGCAGTACTTC. It specifies CASTQGGGPGEQYF.

The chain recombines TRBV15 with TRBJ2-3; 12 bases are shared with TRBD1. In germline, CDR1 is LNHNV, CDR2 YYDKDF (reference sequence). V shed 7 bases and J 5 bases; nucleotides not matched to a gene: 7. The length of the CDR3 is 15 residues. CDR3 DNA sequence: TGTGCCACCACTGCGGGACAGGGGGCCGGAGATACGCAGTATTTT. Translation: CATTAGQGAGDTQYF.

CDR3 in DNA: TGCGCCAGCAGCTTGGCCCGGGTGGGCTACACCTTC. Its translation is CASSLARVGYTF. J is TRBJ1-2 and V is TRBV5-1, with D unresolved. This CDR3 has 12 residues. CDR1 is SGHRS, CDR2 YFSETQ, per germline. The V and J ends lost 0 bases and 8 bases respectively, with 8 bases between them.

The chain links TRBV5-4 to TRBJ2-7, with TRBD1 identical over 8 bases. This CDR3 has 13 amino acids. Germline V gene data show CDR1 as SGHNT and CDR2 as YYREEE (reference sequence). The ends lost 4 bases at V and 7 bases at J; junction bases unmatched: 7. The CDR3, as DNA: TGTGCCAGCAGCGACAGGGGAGTTGGGGAGCAGTACTTC. As protein: CASSDRGVGEQYF.

The chain has TRBV4-2 and TRBJ1-3; D possibly corresponds to TRBD1 (5 bases). V dropped 1 base and J dropped 3 bases, with 7 bases sitting between them. The CDR3 runs 14 residues. Germline V gives CDR1 LGHNA, CDR2 YNFKEQ. The CDR3 DNA reads as TGTGCCAGCAGCCAAGCCGGGGGTGGAAACACCATATATTTT. The encoded protein is CASSQAGGGNTIYF.

J is TRBJ2-7 and V is TRBV15, with 8 bases lining up with TRBD1. Germline V gene sequence: CDR1 LNHNV, CDR2 YYDKDF (reference sequence). Losses at the gene ends were 2 bases for V and 2 bases for J; bases not matched to a gene: 14. The CDR3 runs to 18 residues. This CDR3 reads CATSRTSIRGQIPYEQYF. The CDR3 DNA is TGTGCCACCAGCAGAACCTCTATCAGGGGGCAAATCCCCTACGAGCAGTACTTC. Complete variable domain (other parts from reference TRBV15 and TRBJ2-7): DAMVIQNPRYQVTQFGKPVTLSCSQTLNHNVMYWYQQKSSQAPKLLFHYYDKDFNNEADTPDNFQSRRPNTSFCFLDIRSPGLGDTAMYLCATSRTSIRGQIPYEQYFGPGTRLTVT.